This T cell receptor (beta chain) originates from a study of T-cell reconstitution after alpha-beta-depleted transplantation in children. Study-level findings and limits: Alpha-beta T cells present about two months after transplant were reported to originate from several hundred expanded graft clones. T-cell counts and diversity at one year post-transplant came mainly from newly produced T cells.

Molecular barcoding with unique molecular identifiers was used for the TCRbeta library. Each CDR3 protein is one row after TCRdb ran MiXCR on the PCR reads. The data contain 500,000 to 650,000 distinct CDR3 sequences, roughly 13% of them singletons. This clonotype was detected many times. The target antigen is unknown. The CDR3 has 17 residues. Deletions cut 6 bases from V and 3 bases from J, with 24 bases between. From germline, CDR1 is WSHSY and CDR2 SAAADI. The V gene is TRBV10-2, the J gene TRBJ2-7; D may be TRBD2 (8 bases). Specimen: PBMCs, mostly from graft donor cells, collected 360 days after TCRalphabeta/CD19-depleted stem cell transplant. This receptor was taken from a male patient younger than 18 who had a stem cell transplant for acute myeloid leukemia, so the T cells may come from the graft donor. In DNA form, the CDR3 reads TGCGCCAGCAGCCTACGACAGGGTGGGACTAGTGGCTACGAGCAGTACTTC. This sequence encodes CASSLRQGGTSGYEQYF.